This paragraph covers one T cell receptor (beta chain) sequence. These data come from a study of blood T cell repertoires in COVID-19. Study-level background: Acute-phase and convalescent COVID-19 samples originated in the United States, Italy and Spain.

Under the authors' procedure: Reference gene primer amplification yielded estimated nucleated cell counts. Some clones are missing from TCRdb's copy, which holds only in-frame ones; the method was immunoSEQ multiplex PCR. V, J and clone size reflect that table, while D and trimming were determined from the DNA. In the table there are roughly 250,000 clones, 80% to 90% of which are singletons. This CDR3 has 18 residues. Germline CDR1 is MGHRA and CDR2 is YSYEKL. Trimming took 1 base from V and 0 from J, leaving 15 bases between them. The TCR comes from a woman in her twenties or thirties with COVID-19, enrolled during active disease. The V call is TRBV4-1, the J call TRBJ1-4; D possibly corresponds to TRBD1 (6 bases). Sequencing was done on a sample of peripheral blood. The CDR3 region is CASSQVTGWPPTNEKLFF. DNA of the CDR3: TGCGCCAGCAGCCAAGTCACAGGGTGGCCTCCAACTAATGAAAAACTGTTTTTT.